This T cell receptor (beta chain) emerged from a study of tumor and adjacent non-tumor tissue in lung cancer. Turning to the study itself: Patients comprised 12 adenocarcinoma, a couple of squamous cell carcinoma and 1 small cell lung cancer.

The count of this clonotype is one. Its antigen is still unknown. It is likely a read error, because the conserved phenylalanine at the end of the CDR3 is missing. TCRbeta libraries were built with three rounds of nested PCR, modified from ARM-PCR. TCRdb fed the multiplex PCR reads into MiXCR, producing one record per CDR3 protein. The profile shows 70,000 to 80,000 distinct CDR3 sequences, 55% to 80% of them singletons. Study-wide results and caveats: In normal lung, the top 100 clones were significantly more dominant than in tumor.

Germline CDR1 and CDR2: SGHDN and FVKESK. This CDR3 is 17 amino acids long. V was clipped by 3 bases and J by 1 base, with 17 bases between them. RNA was extracted from bulk tissue without any cell sorting. This receptor was identified in a woman in her thirties or forties with non-small cell lung cancer. The sample comprised lung tumor tissue. The chain has TRBV14 and TRBJ2-3, with a possible D match to TRBD2 (5 bases). The CDR3 loop is CASSHYEGIDGTDTQYL. The CDR3 nucleotides are TGTGCCAGCAGCCATTACGAGGGAATTGATGGCACAGATACGCAGTATTTG.